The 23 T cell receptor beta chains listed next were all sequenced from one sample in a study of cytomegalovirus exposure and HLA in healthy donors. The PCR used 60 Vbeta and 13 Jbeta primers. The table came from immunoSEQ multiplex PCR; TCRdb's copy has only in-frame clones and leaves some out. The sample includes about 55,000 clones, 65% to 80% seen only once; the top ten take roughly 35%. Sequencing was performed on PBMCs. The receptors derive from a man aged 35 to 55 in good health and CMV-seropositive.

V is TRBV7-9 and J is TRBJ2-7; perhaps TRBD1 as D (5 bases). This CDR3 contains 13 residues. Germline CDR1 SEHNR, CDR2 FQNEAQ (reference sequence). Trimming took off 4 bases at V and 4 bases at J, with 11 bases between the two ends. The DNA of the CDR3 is TGTGCCAGCAGCTGGGGCATAAGTTACGAGCAGTACTTC. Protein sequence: CASSWGISYEQYF. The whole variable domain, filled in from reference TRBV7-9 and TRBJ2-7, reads DTGVSQNPRHKITKRGQNVTFRCDPISEHNRLYWYRQTLGQGPEFLTYFQNEAQLEKSRLLSDRFSAERPKGSFSTLEIQRTEQGDSAMYLCASSWGISYEQYFGPGTRLTVT.

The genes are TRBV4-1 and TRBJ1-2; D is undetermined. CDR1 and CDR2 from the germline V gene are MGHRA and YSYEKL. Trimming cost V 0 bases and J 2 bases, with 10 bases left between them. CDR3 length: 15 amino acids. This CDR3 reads CASSQDWAGNYGYTF. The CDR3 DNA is TGCGCCAGCAGCCAAGATTGGGCGGGAAACTATGGCTACACCTTC.

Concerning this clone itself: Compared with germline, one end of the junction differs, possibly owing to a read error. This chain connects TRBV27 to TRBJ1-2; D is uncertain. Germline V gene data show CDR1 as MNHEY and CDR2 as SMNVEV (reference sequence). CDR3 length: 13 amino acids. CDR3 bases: TGTGTCAGCAGTTTTCAGAGGAACTATGGCTACACCTTC. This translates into CVSSFQRNYGYTF.

CDR3 in amino acids: CASSEVGRGTEAFF. The DNA of the CDR3 is TGTGCCAGCAGTGAAGTGGGGAGAGGCACTGAAGCTTTCTTT. The chain has TRBV6-1 and TRBJ1-1; D is unresolved. Germline CDR1 reads MNHNS; CDR2 reads SASEGT. Trimming cost V 1 base and J 4 bases, with 10 bases left between them. The CDR3 has 14 residues.

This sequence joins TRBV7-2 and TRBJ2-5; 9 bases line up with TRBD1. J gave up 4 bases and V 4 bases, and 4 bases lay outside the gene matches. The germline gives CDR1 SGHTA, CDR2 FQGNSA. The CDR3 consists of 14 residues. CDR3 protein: CASSSDRGAETQYF. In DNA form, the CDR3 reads TGTGCCAGCAGCTCAGACAGGGGGGCAGAGACCCAGTACTTC.

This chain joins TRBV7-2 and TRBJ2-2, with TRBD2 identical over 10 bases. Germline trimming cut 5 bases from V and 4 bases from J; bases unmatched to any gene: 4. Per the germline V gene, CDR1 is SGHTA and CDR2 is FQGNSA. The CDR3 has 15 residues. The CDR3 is CASSLSGGGTGELFF. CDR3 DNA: TGTGCCAGCAGCCTAAGCGGGGGGGGCACCGGGGAGCTGTTTTTT.

CDR3 residues: CASRYVNTEAFF. CDR3 coding DNA: TGTGCCAGCAGGTATGTGAACACTGAAGCTTTCTTT. The chain couples TRBV2 to TRBJ1-1; D is undetermined. The germline gives CDR1 SNHLY, CDR2 FYNNEI. V shed 6 bases and J shed 0 bases, with 5 bases lying between them. The CDR3 loop spans 12 amino acids.

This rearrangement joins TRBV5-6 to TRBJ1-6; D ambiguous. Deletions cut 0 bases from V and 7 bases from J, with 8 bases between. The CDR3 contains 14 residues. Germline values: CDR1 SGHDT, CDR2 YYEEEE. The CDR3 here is CASSLGPPNSPLHF. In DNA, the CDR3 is TGTGCCAGCAGCTTGGGTCCCCCAAATTCACCCCTCCACTTT. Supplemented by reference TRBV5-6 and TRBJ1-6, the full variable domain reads DAGVTQSPTHLIKTRGQQVTLRCSPKSGHDTVSWYQQALGQGPQFIFQYYEEEERQRGNFPDRFSGHQFPNYSSELNVNALLLGDSALYLCASSLGPPNSPLHFGNGTRLTVT.

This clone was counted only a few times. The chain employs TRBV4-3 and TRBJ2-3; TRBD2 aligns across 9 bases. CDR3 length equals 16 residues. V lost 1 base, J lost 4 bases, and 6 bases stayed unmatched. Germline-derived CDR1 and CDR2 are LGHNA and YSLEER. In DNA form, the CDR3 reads TGCGCCAGCAGCCAAGTCGGCGGGGGGGCCGCAGATACGCAGTATTTT. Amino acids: CASSQVGGGAADTQYF.

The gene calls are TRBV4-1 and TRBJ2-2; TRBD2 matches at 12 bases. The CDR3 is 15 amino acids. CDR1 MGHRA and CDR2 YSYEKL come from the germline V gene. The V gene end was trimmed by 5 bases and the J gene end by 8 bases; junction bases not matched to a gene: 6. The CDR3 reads CASSLTSGGGGELFF. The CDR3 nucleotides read TGCGCCAGCAGCTTGACTAGCGGGGGTGGTGGGGAGCTGTTTTTT.

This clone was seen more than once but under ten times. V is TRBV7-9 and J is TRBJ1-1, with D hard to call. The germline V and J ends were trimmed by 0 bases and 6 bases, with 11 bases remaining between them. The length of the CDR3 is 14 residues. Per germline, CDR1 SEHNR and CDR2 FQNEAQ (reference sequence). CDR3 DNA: TGTGCCAGCAGCTTAGCGAGGGTCTCCCCTGAAGCTTTCTTT. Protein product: CASSLARVSPEAFF.

CDR3 region: CASLSGGPGGEKLFF. The CDR3, as DNA: TGTGCCAGCCTTTCCGGAGGCCCCGGGGGTGAAAAACTGTTTTTT. The J gene is TRBJ1-4, the V gene TRBV2, with TRBD1 as a possible D gene (5 bases). V lost 8 bases to trimming and J lost 7 bases, with 20 bases between them. The length of the CDR3 is 15 residues. The V gene's germline CDR1 is SNHLY and CDR2 FYNNEI.

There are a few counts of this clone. The CDR3 spells CASSRQGMGNTIYF. CDR3 DNA sequence: TGTGCCAGCAGCCGACAGGGGATGGGAAACACCATATATTTT. The chain carries TRBV6-5 and TRBJ1-3, with TRBD1 identical over 8 bases. The trim removed 6 bases at V and 4 bases at J, leaving 5 bases unmatched. The length of the CDR3 is 14 residues. Germline loops: CDR1 MNHEY, CDR2 SVGAGI.

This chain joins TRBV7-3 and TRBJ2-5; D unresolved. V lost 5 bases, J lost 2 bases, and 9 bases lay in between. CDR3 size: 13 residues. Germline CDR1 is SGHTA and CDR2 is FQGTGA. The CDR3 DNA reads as TGTGCCAGCAGCATAGACAATCAAGAGACCCAGTACTTC. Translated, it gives CASSIDNQETQYF.

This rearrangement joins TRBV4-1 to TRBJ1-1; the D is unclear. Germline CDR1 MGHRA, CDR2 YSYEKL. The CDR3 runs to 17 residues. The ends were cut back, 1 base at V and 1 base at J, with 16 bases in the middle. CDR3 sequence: CASSQAQRLSRNTEAFF. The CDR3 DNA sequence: TGCGCCAGCAGCCAAGCACAGAGATTATCGAGGAACACTGAAGCTTTCTTT.

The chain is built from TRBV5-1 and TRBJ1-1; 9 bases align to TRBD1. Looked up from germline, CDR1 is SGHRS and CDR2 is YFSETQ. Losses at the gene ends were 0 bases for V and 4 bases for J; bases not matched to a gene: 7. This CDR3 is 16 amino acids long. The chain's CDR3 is CASSLEGTGRVTEAFF. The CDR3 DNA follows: TGCGCCAGCAGCTTGGAGGGGACAGGGAGGGTCACTGAAGCTTTCTTT.

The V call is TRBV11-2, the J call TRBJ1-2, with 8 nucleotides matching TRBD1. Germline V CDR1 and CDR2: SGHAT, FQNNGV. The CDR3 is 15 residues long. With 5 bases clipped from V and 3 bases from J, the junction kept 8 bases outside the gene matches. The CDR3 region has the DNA TGTGCCAGCAGCCTACCTAGGACAGGGCACTATGGCTACACCTTC. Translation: CASSLPRTGHYGYTF.

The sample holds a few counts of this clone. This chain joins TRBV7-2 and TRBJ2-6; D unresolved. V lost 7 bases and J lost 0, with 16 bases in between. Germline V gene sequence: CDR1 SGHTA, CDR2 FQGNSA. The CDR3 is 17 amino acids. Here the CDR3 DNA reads TGTGCCAGCACCCCTGTGGCAGGCAACTCTGGGGCCAACGTCCTGACTTTC. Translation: CASTPVAGNSGANVLTF.

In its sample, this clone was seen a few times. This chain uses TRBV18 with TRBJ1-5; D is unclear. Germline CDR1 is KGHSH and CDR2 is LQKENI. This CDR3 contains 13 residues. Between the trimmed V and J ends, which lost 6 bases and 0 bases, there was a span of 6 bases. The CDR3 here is CASSSDSNQPQHF. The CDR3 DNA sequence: TGTGCCAGCTCCTCAGATAGCAATCAGCCCCAGCATTTT.

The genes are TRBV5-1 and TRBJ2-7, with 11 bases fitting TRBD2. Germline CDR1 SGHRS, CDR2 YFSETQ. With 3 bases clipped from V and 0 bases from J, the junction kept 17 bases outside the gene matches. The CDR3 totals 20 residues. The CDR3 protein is CASSSHPRSSGGPISYEQYF. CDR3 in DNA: TGCGCCAGCAGCTCTCATCCAAGGTCTAGCGGGGGGCCGATCTCCTACGAGCAGTACTTC.

The CDR3: CASSSGTGRNEAFF. DNA for the CDR3: TGTGCCAGCAGTTCCGGGACAGGGAGGAATGAAGCTTTCTTT. V usage is TRBV6-5 and J usage is TRBJ1-1; 9 bases fit TRBD1. The CDR3 extends over 14 amino acids. Germline V gives CDR1 MNHEY, CDR2 SVGAGI. J gave up 7 bases and V 4 bases, and 7 bases lay outside the gene matches.

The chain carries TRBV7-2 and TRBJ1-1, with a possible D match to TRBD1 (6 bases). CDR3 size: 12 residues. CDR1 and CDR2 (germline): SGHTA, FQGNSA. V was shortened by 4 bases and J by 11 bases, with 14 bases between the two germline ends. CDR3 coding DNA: TGTGCCAGCAGCTCCCAACAGGGTAACGCTTTCTTT. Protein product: CASSSQQGNAFF.

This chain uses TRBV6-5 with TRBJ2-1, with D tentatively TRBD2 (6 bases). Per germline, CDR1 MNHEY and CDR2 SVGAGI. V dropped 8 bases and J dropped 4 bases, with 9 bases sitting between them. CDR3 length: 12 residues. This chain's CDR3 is CASGGGYNEQFF. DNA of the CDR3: TGTGCCAGCGGAGGAGGGTACAATGAGCAGTTCTTC.